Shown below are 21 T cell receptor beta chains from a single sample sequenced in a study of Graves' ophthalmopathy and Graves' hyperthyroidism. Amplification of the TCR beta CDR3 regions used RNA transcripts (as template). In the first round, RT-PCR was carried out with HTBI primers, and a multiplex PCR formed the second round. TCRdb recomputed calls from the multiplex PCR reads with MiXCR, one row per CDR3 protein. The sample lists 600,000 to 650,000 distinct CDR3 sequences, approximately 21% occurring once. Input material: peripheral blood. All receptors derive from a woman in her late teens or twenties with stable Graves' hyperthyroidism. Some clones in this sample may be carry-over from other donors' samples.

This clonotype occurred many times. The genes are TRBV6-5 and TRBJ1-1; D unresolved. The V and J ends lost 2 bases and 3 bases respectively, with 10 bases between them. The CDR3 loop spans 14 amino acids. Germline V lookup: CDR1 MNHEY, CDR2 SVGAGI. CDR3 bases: TGTGCCAGCAGTTACAACACACCACACACTGAAGCTTTCTTT. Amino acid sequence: CASSYNTPHTEAFF.

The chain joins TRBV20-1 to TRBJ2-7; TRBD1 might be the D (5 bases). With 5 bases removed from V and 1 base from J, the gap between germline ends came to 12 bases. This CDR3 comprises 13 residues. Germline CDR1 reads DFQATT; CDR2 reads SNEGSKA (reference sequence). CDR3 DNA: TGCAGTGCTTGGATAGGGGTTTCCTACGAGCAGTACTTC. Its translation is CSAWIGVSYEQYF.

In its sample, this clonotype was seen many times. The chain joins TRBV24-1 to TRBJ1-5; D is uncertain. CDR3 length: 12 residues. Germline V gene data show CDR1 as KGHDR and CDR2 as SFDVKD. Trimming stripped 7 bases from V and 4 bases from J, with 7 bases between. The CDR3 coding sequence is TGTGCCACCAGCCGAGGGAATCAGCCCCAGCATTTT. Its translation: CATSRGNQPQHF.

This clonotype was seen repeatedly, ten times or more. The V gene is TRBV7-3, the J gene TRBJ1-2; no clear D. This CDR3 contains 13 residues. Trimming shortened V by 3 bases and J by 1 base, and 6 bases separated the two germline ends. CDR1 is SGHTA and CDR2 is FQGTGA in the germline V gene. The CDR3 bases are TGTGCCAGCAGCTTTGGGGATAACTATGGCTACACCTTC. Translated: CASSFGDNYGYTF.

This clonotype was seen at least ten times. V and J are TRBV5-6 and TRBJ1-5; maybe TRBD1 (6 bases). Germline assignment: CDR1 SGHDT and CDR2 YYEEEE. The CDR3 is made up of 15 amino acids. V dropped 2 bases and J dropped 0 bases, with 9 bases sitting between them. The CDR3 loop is CASSFGGHSNQPQHF. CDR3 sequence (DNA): TGTGCCAGCAGCTTCGGGGGACATAGCAATCAGCCCCAGCATTTT.

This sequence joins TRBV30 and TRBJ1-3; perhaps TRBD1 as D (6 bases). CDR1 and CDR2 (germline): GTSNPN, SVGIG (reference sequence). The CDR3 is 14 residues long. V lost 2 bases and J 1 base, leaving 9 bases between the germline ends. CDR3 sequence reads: CAWSTGNSGNTIYF. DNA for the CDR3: TGTGCCTGGAGTACAGGGAATTCTGGAAACACCATATATTTT.

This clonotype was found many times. For the CDR3, the DNA is TGTGCCAGTATGGACCCAGCGCGGGAGCGCTCCTACGAGCAGTACTTC. It encodes CASMDPARERSYEQYF. The gene calls are TRBV27 and TRBJ2-7; the match to TRBD2 covers 7 bases. Germline V gene lookup returns CDR1 MNHEY and CDR2 SMNVEV (reference sequence). This CDR3 is 16 amino acids long. Trimming removed 9 bases from V and 0 bases from J; junction bases left unmatched: 14.

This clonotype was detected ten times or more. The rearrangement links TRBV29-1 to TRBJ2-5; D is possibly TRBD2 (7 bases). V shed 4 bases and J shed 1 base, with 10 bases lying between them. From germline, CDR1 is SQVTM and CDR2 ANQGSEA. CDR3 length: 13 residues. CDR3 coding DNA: TGCAGCGTTGTGGGGGGGGCCCAAGAGACCCAGTACTTC. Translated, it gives CSVVGGAQETQYF.

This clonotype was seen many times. The CDR3 spells CSVMAGPYEQYF. The CDR3 bases are TGCAGCGTTATGGCAGGTCCCTACGAGCAGTACTTC. The chain couples TRBV29-1 to TRBJ2-7; D ambiguous. CDR1 is SQVTM and CDR2 is ANQGSEA in the germline V gene. Trimming stripped 5 bases from V and 2 bases from J, with 10 bases between. The CDR3 is 12 amino acids.

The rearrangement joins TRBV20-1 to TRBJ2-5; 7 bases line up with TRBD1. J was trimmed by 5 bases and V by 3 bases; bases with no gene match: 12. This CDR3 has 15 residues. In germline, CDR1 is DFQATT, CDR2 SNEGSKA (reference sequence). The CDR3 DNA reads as TGCAGTGCTAGCGCCCTGACAGGGCCAGGGGAGACCCAGTACTTC. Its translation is CSASALTGPGETQYF.

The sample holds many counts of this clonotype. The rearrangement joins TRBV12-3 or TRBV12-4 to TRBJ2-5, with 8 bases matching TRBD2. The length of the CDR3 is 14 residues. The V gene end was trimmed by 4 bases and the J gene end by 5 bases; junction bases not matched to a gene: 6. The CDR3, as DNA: TGTGCCAGCAGTTCCCCGGGACTAGTTGAGACCCAGTACTTC. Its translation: CASSSPGLVETQYF.

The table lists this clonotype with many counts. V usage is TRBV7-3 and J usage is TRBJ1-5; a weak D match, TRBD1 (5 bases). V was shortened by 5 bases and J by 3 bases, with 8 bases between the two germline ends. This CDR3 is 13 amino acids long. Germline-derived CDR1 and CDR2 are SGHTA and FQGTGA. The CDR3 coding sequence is TGTGCCAGCAGCGAACAGGCCAATCAGCCCCAGCATTTT. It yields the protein CASSEQANQPQHF.

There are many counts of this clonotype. CDR3: CASSLHSNQPQHF. For the CDR3, the DNA is TGTGCCAGCAGTTTACATAGCAATCAGCCCCAGCATTTT. The V call is TRBV12-3 or TRBV12-4, the J call TRBJ1-5; no clear D. This CDR3 is built from 13 residues. The ends were cut back, 2 bases at V and 0 bases at J, with 2 bases in the middle.

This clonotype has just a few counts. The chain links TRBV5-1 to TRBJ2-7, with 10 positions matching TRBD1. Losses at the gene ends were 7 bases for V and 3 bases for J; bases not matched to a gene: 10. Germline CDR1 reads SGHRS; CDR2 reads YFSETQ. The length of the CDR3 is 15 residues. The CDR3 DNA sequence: TGCGCCAGCCGCCCTGACCGGGACAGGGGCTACGAGCAGTACTTC. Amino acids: CASRPDRDRGYEQYF.

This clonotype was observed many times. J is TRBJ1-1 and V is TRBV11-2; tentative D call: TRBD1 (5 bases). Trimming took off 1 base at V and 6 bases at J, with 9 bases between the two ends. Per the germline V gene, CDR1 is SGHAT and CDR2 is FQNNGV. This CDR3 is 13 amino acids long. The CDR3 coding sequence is TGTGCCAGCAGCTTAGCTTGGGGCGCTGAAGCTTTCTTT. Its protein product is CASSLAWGAEAFF.

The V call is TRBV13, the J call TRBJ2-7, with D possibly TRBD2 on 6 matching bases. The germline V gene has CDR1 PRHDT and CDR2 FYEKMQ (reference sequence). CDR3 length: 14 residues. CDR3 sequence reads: CASSRGRTGSEQWV. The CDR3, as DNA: TGTGCCAGCAGCCGAGGACGTACCGGGAGCGAGCAGTGGGTG.

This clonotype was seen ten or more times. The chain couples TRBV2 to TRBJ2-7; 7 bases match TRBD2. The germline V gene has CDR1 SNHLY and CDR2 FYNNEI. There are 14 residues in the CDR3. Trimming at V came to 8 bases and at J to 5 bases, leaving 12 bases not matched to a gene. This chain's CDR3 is CASSPTSEADEQYF. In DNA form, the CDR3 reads TGTGCCAGCTCTCCAACTAGCGAGGCCGACGAGCAGTACTTC.

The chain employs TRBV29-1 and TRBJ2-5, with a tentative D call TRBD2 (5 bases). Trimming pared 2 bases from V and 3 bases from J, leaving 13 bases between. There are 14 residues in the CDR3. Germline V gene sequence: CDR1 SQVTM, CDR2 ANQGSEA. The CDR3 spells CSVEFGQEEETQYF. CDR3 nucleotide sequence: TGCAGCGTTGAATTTGGGCAGGAGGAAGAGACCCAGTACTTC.

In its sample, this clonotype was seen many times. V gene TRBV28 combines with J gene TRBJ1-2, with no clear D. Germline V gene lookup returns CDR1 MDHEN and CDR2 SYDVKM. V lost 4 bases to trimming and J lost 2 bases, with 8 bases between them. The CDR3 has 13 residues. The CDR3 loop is CASSSHTNYGYTF. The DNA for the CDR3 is TGTGCCAGCAGTTCCCACACAAACTATGGCTACACCTTC.

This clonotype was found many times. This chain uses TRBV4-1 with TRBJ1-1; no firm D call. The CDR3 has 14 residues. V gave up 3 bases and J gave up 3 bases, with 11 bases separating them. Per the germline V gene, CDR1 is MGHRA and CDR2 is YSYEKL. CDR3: CASSHTRRDTEAFF. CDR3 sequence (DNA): TGCGCCAGCAGCCACACCCGCCGGGACACTGAAGCTTTCTTT.

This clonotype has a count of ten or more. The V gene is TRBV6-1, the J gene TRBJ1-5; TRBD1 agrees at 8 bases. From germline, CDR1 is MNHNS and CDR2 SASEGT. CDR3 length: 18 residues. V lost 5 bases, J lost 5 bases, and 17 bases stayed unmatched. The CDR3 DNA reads TGTGCCAGCAGTCAACTTAGACAGGGGCGTACCCCCTATCAGCCCCAGCATTTT. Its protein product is CASSQLRQGRTPYQPQHF.